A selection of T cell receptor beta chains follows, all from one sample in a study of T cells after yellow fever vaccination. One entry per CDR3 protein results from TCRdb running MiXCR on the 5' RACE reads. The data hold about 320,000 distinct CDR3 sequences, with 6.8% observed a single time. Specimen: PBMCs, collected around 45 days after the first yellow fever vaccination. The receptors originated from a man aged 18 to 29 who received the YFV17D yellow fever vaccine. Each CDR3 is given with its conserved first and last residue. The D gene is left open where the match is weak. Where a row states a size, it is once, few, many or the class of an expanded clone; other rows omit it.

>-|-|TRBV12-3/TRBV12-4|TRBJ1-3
CASSGAGSSGNTIYF
TGTGCCAGCAGCGGGGCCGGAAGCTCTGGAAACACCATATATTTT
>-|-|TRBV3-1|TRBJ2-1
CASSRARTGQFF
TGTGCCAGCAGCCGCGCCCGAACGGGGCAGTTCTTC
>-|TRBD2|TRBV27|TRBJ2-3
CASISLAGHGWTQYF
TGTGCCAGCATTTCACTAGCGGGACACGGGTGGACGCAGTATTTT
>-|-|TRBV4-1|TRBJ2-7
CASSQDPRGPYEQYF
TGCGCCAGCAGCCAAGATCCGAGAGGCCCCTACGAGCAGTACTTC
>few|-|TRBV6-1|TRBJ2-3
CASSRTVSTDTQYF
TGTGCCAGCAGTCGGACGGTGAGCACAGATACGCAGTATTTT
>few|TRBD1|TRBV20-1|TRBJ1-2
CSAPSDRGYGYTF
TGCAGTGCTCCCTCGGACAGGGGATATGGCTACACCTTC
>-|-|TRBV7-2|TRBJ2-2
CASSLDRTPNTGELFF
TGTGCCAGCAGCTTAGATCGGACACCAAACACCGGGGAGCTGTTTTTT
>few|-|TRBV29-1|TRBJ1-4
CSVRDGGFEKLFF
TGCAGCGTTCGGGACGGGGGGTTTGAAAAACTGTTTTTT
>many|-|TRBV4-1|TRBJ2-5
CASSQGRFPEETQYF
TGCGCCAGCAGCCAAGGGCGGTTCCCCGAAGAGACCCAGTACTTC
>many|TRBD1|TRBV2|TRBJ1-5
CASSEDRGNQPQHF
TGTGCCAGCAGTGAGGACAGGGGCAATCAGCCCCAGCATTTT
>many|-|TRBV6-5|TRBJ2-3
CASSYSGDTQYF
TGTGCCAGCAGTTACTCGGGAGATACGCAGTATTTT
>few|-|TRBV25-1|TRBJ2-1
CASSVYGGLNEQFF
TGTGCCAGCAGTGTATATGGGGGGCTTAATGAGCAGTTCTTC
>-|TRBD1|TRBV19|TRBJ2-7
CASRDRDSLYEQYF
TGTGCCAGTAGAGACCGGGACAGCTTGTACGAGCAGTACTTC
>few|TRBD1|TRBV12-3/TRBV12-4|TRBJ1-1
CATTPGGKNTEAFF
TGTGCCACCACTCCAGGGGGCAAGAACACTGAAGCTTTCTTT
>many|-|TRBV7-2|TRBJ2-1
CASSQGGGSYNEQFF
TGTGCCAGCAGCCAAGGGGGGGGATCCTACAATGAGCAGTTCTTC
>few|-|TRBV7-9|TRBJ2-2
CASSSGTDLQNTGELFF
TGTGCCAGCAGCTCCGGGACTGACTTACAGAACACCGGGGAGCTGTTTTTT
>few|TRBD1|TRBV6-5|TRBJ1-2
CASSYSGQGHYGYTF
TGTGCCAGCAGTTACTCTGGACAGGGTCATTATGGCTACACCTTC
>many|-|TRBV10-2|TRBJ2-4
CASSDTREVGKNIQYF
TGCGCCAGCAGTGATACCAGGGAGGTCGGTAAAAACATTCAGTACTTC
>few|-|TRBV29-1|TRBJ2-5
CSVEGGSHWETQYF
TGCAGCGTTGAAGGTGGTAGCCATTGGGAGACCCAGTACTTC
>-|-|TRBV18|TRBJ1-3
CASSPQQDSGNTIYF
TGTGCCAGCTCACCTCAACAGGACTCTGGAAACACCATATATTTT
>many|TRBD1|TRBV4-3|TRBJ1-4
CASSQVAGTGRKLFF
TGCGCCAGCAGCCAAGTAGCCGGGACAGGACGAAAACTGTTTTTT
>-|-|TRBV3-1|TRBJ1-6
CASSRRHSLPPNSPLHF
TGTGCCAGCAGCCGGAGACATTCGCTCCCACCCAATTCACCCCTCCACTTT
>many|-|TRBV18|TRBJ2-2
CASSPRAHETGELFF
TGTGCCAGCTCACCACGGGCCCACGAAACCGGGGAGCTGTTTTTT
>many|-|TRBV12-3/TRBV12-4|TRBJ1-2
CASSPGGSGGGYTF
TGTGCCAGCAGTCCGGGGGGTTCCGGGGGCGGCTACACCTTC
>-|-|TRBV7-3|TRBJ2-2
CASWGQITQELFF
TGTGCCTCCTGGGGGCAGATCACCCAGGAGCTGTTTTTT
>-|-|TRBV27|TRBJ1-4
CASSLLGAGEKLFF
TGTGCCAGCAGTTTATTAGGGGCGGGGGAAAAACTGTTTTTT
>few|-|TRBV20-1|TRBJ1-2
CSATRDGYTF
TGCAGTGCTACCAGGGACGGCTACACCTTC
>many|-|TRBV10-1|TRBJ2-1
CASSESRGPSLGRQFF
TGCGCCAGCAGTGAGTCCCGCGGCCCTAGTTTGGGACGGCAGTTCTTC
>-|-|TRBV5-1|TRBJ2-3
CASSLVRPRDTQYF
TGCGCCAGCAGCTTGGTCCGACCTAGGGATACGCAGTATTTT